This T cell receptor beta chain comes out of a study of post-analysis software for immune sequencing data. As for the study in general: Relapsing-remitting, secondary progressive and progressive-relapsing forms of multiple sclerosis all featured among disease courses. The study's findings and limits: Strong same-batch co-clustering of samples appeared with F measure clustering. TRBV5-6, TRBV5-1 and TRBV20-1 were among a few TRBV segments more frequent in patients than controls.

Germline loops: CDR1 LGHDT, CDR2 YNNKEL (reference sequence). The CDR3 is made up of 17 amino acids. Unmatched junction bases numbered 10, after V lost 4 bases and J lost 7 bases. Unique-molecular-identifier-tagged TCR beta cDNA libraries were used. Each CDR3 protein gets one entry after TCRdb re-called the PCR reads with MiXCR. The table has approximately 730,000 distinct CDR3 sequences, around 27% seen once. A word on this clonotype: Its antigen is unknown.

The clonotype originates from a girl aged 5-17 years with multiple sclerosis. The chain is built from TRBV3-1 and TRBJ2-1; 13 nucleotides agree with TRBD2. The sequenced sample consisted of blood. The CDR3 is CASSLDHPGLAGNEQFF. In nucleotides, the CDR3 is TGTGCCAGCAGCCTGGACCACCCGGGACTAGCGGGAAATGAGCAGTTCTTC.